This entry concerns a single T cell receptor (beta chain). Its specificity is not known. This specimen belongs to a study of T cell repertoires in cytomegalovirus infection. This CDR3 is built from 16 residues. The junction had 12 bases not matched to a gene; V was cut back by 4 bases and J by 7 bases. Germline lookup yields CDR1 SQVTM and CDR2 ANQGSEA. From the reads, TCRdb called clonotypes with MiXCR, one entry per CDR3 protein. Of roughly 860,000 distinct CDR3 sequences in the sample, less than 35% are singletons; the top ten hold around 12%. The chain recombines TRBV29-1 with TRBJ2-2, with TRBD1 matching 10 bases. The sequence was obtained from a human donor in good health (CMV status not recorded). Some clones in this sample may be carry-over from other donors' samples. The input for sequencing was cultured CD8+ T cells from PBMCs, taken from culture after CMV antigen stimulation. CDR3: CSVGRQGAGMDGELFF. CDR3 in DNA: TGCAGCGTTGGACGACAGGGGGCTGGTATGGACGGGGAGCTGTTTTTT.